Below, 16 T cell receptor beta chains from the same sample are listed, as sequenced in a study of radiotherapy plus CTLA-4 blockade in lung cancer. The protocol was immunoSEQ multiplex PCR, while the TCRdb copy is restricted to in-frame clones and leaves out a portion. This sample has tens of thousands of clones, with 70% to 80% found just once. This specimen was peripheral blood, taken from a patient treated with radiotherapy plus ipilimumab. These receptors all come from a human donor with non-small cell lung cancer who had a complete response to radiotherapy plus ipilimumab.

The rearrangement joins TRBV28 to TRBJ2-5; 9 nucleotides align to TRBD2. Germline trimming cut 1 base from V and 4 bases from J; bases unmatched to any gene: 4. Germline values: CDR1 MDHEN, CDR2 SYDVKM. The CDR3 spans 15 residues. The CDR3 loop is CASSLSSSGVETQYF. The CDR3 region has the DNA TGTGCCAGCAGTTTATCGTCTAGCGGGGTAGAGACCCAGTACTTC.

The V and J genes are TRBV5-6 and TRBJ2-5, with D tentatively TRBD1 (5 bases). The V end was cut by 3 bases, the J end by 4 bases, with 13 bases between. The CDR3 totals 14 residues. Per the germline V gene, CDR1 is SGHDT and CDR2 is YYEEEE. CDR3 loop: CASSWGRTGETQYF. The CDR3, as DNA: TGTGCCAGCAGCTGGGGCAGGACGGGAGAGACCCAGTACTTC.

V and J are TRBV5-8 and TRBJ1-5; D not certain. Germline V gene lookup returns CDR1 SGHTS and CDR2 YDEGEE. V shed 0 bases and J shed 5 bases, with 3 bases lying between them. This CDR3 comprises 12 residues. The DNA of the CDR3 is TGTGCCAGCAGCTTGGGGGATCAGCCCCAGCATTTT. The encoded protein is CASSLGDQPQHF.

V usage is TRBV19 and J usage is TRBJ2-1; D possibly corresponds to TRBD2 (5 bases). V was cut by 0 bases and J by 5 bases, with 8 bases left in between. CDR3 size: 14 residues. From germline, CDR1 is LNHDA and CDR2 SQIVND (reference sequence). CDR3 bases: TGTGCCAGTAGTATAGACGGAGGCCACAATGAGCAGTTCTTC. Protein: CASSIDGGHNEQFF.

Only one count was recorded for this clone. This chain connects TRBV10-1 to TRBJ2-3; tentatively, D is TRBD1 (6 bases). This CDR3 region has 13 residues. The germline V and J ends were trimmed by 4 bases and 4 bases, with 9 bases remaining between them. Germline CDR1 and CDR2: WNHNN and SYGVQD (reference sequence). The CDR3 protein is CASSASGADTQYF. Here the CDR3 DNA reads TGCGCCAGCAGTGCTTCAGGGGCAGATACGCAGTATTTT.

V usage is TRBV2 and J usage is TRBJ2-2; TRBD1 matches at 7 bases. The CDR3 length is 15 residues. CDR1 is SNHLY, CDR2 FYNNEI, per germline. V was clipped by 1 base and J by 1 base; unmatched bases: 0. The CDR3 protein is CASSEGQGNTGELFF. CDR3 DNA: TGTGCCAGCAGTGAAGGACAGGGGAACACCGGGGAGCTGTTTTTT. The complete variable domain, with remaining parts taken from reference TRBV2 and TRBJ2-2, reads EPEVTQTPSHQVTQMGQEVILRCVPISNHLYFYWYRQILGQKVEFLVSFYNNEISEKSEIFDDQFSVERPDGSNFTLKIRSTKLEDSAMYFCASSEGQGNTGELFFGEGSRLTVL.

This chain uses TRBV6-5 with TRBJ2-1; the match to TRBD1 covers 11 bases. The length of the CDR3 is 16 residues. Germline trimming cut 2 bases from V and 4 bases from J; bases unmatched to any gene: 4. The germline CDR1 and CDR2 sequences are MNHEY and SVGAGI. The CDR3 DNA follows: TGTGCCAGCAGTTACAGAGGGACAGGGGGTTACAATGAGCAGTTCTTC. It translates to CASSYRGTGGYNEQFF.

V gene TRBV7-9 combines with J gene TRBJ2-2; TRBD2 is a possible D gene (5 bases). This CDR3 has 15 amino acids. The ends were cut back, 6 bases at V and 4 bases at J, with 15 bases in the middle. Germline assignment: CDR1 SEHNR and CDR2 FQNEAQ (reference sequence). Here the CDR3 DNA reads TGTGCCAGCAGTCCGAGGGAGCTGGGCACCGGGGAGCTGTTTTTT. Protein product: CASSPRELGTGELFF.

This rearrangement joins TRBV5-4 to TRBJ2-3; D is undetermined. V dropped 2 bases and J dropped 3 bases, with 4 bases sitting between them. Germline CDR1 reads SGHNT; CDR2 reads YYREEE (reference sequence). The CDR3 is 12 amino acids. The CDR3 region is CASSFVTDTQYF. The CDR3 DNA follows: TGTGCCAGCAGCTTTGTTACAGATACGCAGTATTTT.

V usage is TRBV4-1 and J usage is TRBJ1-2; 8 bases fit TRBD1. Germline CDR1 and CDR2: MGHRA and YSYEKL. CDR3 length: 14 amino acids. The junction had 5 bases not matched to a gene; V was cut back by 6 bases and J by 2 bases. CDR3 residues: CASRRDRQNYGYTF. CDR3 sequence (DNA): TGCGCCAGCAGGCGGGACAGGCAAAACTATGGCTACACCTTC.

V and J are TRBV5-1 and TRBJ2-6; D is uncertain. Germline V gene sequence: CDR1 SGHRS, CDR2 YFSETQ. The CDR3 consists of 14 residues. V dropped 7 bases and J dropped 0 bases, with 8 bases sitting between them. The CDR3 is CASLPGSGANVLTF. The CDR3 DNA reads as TGCGCCAGCTTGCCCGGCTCTGGGGCCAACGTCCTGACTTTC. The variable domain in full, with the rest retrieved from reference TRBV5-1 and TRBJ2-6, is KAGVTQTPRYLIKTRGQQVTLSCSPISGHRSVSWYQQTPGQGLQFLFEYFSETQRNKGNFPGRFSGRQFSNSRSEMNVSTLELGDSALYLCASLPGSGANVLTFGAGSRLTVL.

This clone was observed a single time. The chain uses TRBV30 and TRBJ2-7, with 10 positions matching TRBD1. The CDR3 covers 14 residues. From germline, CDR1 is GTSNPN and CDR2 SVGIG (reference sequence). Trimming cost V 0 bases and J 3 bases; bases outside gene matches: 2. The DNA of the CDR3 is TGTGCCTGGAGTGTGGGACAGGGGAGCTACGAGCAGTACGTC. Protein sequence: CAWSVGQGSYEQYV.

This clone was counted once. The CDR3 loop is CASSSSRTSGNYNEQFF. The DNA for the CDR3 is TGTGCCAGCAGCTCCTCCAGGACTAGCGGGAACTACAATGAGCAGTTCTTC. The chain employs TRBV11-3 and TRBJ2-1, with 12 bases that match TRBD2. The CDR3 is made up of 17 amino acids. Germline values: CDR1 SGHNT, CDR2 YENEEA. V shed 4 bases and J 3 bases; nucleotides not matched to a gene: 7.

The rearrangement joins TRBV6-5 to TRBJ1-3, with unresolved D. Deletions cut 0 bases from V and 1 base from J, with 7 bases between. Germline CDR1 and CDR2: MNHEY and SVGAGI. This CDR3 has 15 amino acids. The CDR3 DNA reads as TGTGCCAGCAGTTACTCGAGGCAGTCTGGAAACACCATATATTTT. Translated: CASSYSRQSGNTIYF.

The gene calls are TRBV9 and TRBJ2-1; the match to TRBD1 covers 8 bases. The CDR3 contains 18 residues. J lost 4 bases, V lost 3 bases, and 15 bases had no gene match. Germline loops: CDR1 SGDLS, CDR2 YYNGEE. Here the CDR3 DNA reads TGTGCCAGCAGCGCCGGCAGGGGGCGTTTAGGGTCTTACAATGAGCAGTTCTTC. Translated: CASSAGRGRLGSYNEQFF.

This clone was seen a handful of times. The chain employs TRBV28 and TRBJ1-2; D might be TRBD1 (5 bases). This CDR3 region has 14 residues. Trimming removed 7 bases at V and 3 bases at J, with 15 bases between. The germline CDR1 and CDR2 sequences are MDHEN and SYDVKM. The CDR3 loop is CASTLFDRDYGYTF. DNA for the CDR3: TGTGCCAGCACCCTATTCGACAGAGACTATGGCTACACCTTC.